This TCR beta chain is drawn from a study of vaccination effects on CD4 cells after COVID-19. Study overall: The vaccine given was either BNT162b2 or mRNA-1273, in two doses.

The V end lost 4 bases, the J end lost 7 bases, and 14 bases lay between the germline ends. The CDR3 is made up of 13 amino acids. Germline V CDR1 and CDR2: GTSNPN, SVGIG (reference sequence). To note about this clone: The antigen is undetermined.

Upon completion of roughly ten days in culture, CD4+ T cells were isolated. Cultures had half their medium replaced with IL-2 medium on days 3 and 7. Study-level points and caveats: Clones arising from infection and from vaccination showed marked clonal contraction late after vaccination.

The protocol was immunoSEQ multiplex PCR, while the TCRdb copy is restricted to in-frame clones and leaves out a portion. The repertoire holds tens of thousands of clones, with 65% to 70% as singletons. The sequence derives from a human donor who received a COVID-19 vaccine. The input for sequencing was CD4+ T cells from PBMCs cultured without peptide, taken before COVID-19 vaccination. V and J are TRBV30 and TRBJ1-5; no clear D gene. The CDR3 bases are TGTGCCTGGAAAGCAGGTCCTGGGCAGCCCCAGCATTTT. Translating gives CAWKAGPGQPQHF. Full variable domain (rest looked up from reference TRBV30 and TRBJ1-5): SQTIHQWPATLVQPVGSPLSLECTVEGTSNPNLYWYRQAAGRGLQLLFYSVGIGQISSEVPQNLSASRPQDRQFILSSKKLLLSDSGFYLCAWKAGPGQPQHFGDGTRLSIL.